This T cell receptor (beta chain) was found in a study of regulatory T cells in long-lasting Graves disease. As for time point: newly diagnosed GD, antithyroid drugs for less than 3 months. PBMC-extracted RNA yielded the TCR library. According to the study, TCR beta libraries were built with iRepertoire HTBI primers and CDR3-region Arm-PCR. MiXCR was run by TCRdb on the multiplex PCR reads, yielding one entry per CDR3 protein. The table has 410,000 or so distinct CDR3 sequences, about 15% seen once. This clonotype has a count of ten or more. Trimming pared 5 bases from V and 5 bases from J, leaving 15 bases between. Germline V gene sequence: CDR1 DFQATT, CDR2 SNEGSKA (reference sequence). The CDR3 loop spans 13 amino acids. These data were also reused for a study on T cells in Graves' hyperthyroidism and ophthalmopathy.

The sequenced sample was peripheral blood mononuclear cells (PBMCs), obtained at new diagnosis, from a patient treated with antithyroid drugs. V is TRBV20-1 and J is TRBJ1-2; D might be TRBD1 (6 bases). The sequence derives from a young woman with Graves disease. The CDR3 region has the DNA TGCAGTGCTTACCACAGGGTTGAGTATGGCTACACCTTC. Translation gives CSAYHRVEYGYTF.